This TCR beta chain was profiled in a study of PD-1 blockade in classical Hodgkin lymphoma. Notes on the study in general: Baseline TCR diversity was reportedly lower in newly diagnosed patients than in healthy donors. It was reported as lower still in relapsed/refractory patients.

A note on this clone: As yet, its antigen is unknown.

Method: immunoSEQ multiplex PCR; TCRdb's copy keeps in-frame clones and lacks some. The sample contains approximately 100,000 clones, 75% to 85% of which appear only once. Time point: cycle 4 day 1 (C4D1), after 6 weeks of nivolumab. Every one of the patients relapsed after autologous stem cell transplantation (brentuximab vedotin exposure was variable). The CDR3 runs 14 residues. The germline V gene has CDR1 KGHSH and CDR2 LQKENI. The chain combines TRBV18 with TRBJ1-3; D gene uncertain. The TCR originated in a human donor with classical Hodgkin lymphoma. Here the sequenced sample was peripheral blood mononuclear cells (PBMCs), taken before the fourth cycle of nivolumab. CDR3 in amino acids: CATGSETTGNTIYF. The CDR3 DNA follows: TGTGCAACCGGGTCCGAAACAACTGGAAACACCATATATTTT.